This TCR beta chain originates from a study of spatial heterogeneity in lung cancer. Whole-study context: The mean occurrence of each unique TCR and UMI combination in raw reads exceeded nine. The study, taken as a whole, reports: Expanded intratumoral alpha and beta TCR counts tracked tumor mutation counts. Nonsynonymous mutations, ubiquitous and regional, were tracked respectively by counts of ubiquitous and regional expanded TCRs.

J was trimmed by 2 bases and V by 3 bases; bases with no gene match: 3. CDR3 length: 13 residues. Germline lookup yields CDR1 DFQATT and CDR2 SNEGSKA (reference sequence). This clonotype was detected ten times or more. Its specificity is not known. Every TCR cDNA molecule bore a unique molecular identifier. One entry per CDR3 protein, called by TCRdb with MiXCR from the 5' RACE reads. The repertoire holds about 3,600 distinct CDR3 sequences, with roughly a tenth as singletons. Time point indicated: sample taken at primary tumor resection. Whole RNA, which was extracted from tumor, nontumor lung tissue or frozen PBMC, was sequenced without any cell sorting.

This chain connects TRBV20-1 to TRBJ2-5; 7 bases are a match to TRBD1. The TCR comes from a male donor with early-stage non-small cell lung cancer. Sequences were derived from lung tumor tissue, sampled at surgery. CDR3 coding DNA: TGCAGTGCTAGCGGGACAGAACAAGAGACCCAGTACTTC. Protein: CSASGTEQETQYF.